A single sample is the source of the 32 T cell receptor beta chains below, sequenced in a study of CD8+CD57+ T cells in acquired aplastic anemia. CDR3 and TCR beta VDJ profiling relied on genomic DNA as the template. TCRdb re-derived calls from the reads in MiXCR, one entry per CDR3 protein. The top ten hold under 2.5% of the sample, which has roughly 58,000 distinct CDR3 sequences, about 50% seen once. Input material: sorted CD4+, CD8+, or CD8+CD57+ T cells (not recorded which) from PBMCs. These receptors were taken from a human donor in good health, serving as a control.

The chain is built from TRBV15 and TRBJ2-2; D uncertain. The CDR3 spans 12 residues. V was cut by 2 bases and J by 8 bases, with 6 bases left in between. CDR1 is LNHNV, CDR2 YYDKDF, per germline (reference sequence). The chain's CDR3 is CATSRFLGELFF. The CDR3 region has the DNA TGTGCCACCAGCAGATTTTTGGGGGAGCTGTTTTTT.

Details on this clonotype: With a much larger clone just one base away, this may be a read error. This rearrangement joins TRBV19 to TRBJ1-4, with D uncertain. Germline loops: CDR1 LNHDA, CDR2 SQIVND (reference sequence). The CDR3 consists of 15 residues. DNA for the CDR3: TGTGCCGGTAGTATACGGACGACACTGAATGAAGAACTGTTTTTT. Its protein product is CAGSIRTTLNEELFF.

As to this clonotype: Because the CDR3 is missing its conserved closing phenylalanine or tryptophan, this is likely a read error. V is TRBV5-4 and J is TRBJ2-5; TRBD2 agrees at 14 bases. Trimming cost V 4 bases and J 5 bases; bases outside gene matches: 7. In germline, CDR1 is SGHNT, CDR2 YYREEE (reference sequence). The CDR3 is 16 amino acids. The CDR3 DNA sequence: TGTGCCAGCAGCACCGGGACTAGCGGGAGTTTTGAGACCCAGTACCTC. Translating it yields CASSTGTSGSFETQYL.

For this clonotype: The conserved closing phenylalanine or tryptophan is absent in this CDR3, likely reflecting a read error. The gene calls are TRBV5-1 and TRBJ2-1, with TRBD2 matching over 7 bases. CDR1 is SGHRS, CDR2 YFSETQ, per germline. The CDR3 is 14 amino acids. J gave up 10 bases and V 2 bases, and 9 bases lay outside the gene matches. The DNA of the CDR3 is TGCGCCAGCAGCTTAGGGACTACTAGGGGCGAGCAGTTCCTC. Its protein is CASSLGTTRGEQFL.

V gene TRBV29-1 combines with J gene TRBJ2-1, with D perhaps matching TRBD1 or TRBD2 (6 bases each). The CDR3 consists of 14 residues. Between the trimmed V and J ends, which lost 6 bases and 2 bases, there was a span of 14 bases. Germline assignment: CDR1 SQVTM and CDR2 ANQGSEA. This CDR3 is CSVDGGQTYNEQFF. CDR3 nucleotide sequence: TGCAGCGTGGACGGGGGCCAGACCTACAATGAGCAGTTCTTC.

This clonotype ranks as medium-sized. The gene calls are TRBV24-1 and TRBJ2-3; D perhaps matches TRBD2 (5 bases). The germline V and J ends were trimmed by 5 bases and 1 base, with 15 bases remaining between them. Germline CDR1 and CDR2: KGHDR and SFDVKD. The CDR3 has 16 amino acids. CDR3 amino acids: CATSGFHEEGTDTQYF. The DNA for the CDR3 is TGTGCCACCAGTGGCTTTCACGAGGAGGGCACAGATACGCAGTATTTT.

The V and J genes are TRBV2 and TRBJ2-3; TRBD1 matches at 7 bases. The germline V gene has CDR1 SNHLY and CDR2 FYNNEI. With 6 bases clipped from V and 1 base from J, the junction kept 4 bases outside the gene matches. This CDR3 is 14 amino acids long. The CDR3, as DNA: TGTGCCAGCAGCCAACAGGGGCGCACAGATACGCAGTATTTT. Its translation is CASSQQGRTDTQYF.

This chain joins TRBV10-3 and TRBJ2-7; the D gene is possibly TRBD2 (6 bases). Germline lookup yields CDR1 ENHRY and CDR2 SYGVKD. This CDR3 has 16 residues. The V end lost 4 bases, the J end lost 2 bases, and 18 bases lay between the germline ends. The CDR3 sequence is CAISARVRGTTYEQYF. In DNA form, the CDR3 reads TGTGCCATCAGTGCTAGAGTTCGGGGGACGACCTACGAGCAGTACTTC.

This clonotype has at least ten counts. J is TRBJ2-5 and V is TRBV20-1; tentatively, D is TRBD1 or TRBD2 (5 bases each). The V gene's germline CDR1 is DFQATT and CDR2 SNEGSKA (reference sequence). CDR3 length: 12 residues. Between the trimmed V and J ends, which lost 5 bases and 5 bases, there was a span of 12 bases. CDR3 in DNA: TGCAGTGCTCCAGCTGAGGGGGAGACCCAGTACTTC. Translation gives CSAPAEGETQYF.

The chain's CDR3 is CASGQGTVSNQPQHF. The DNA for the CDR3 is TGTGCCAGCGGCCAGGGGACGGTAAGCAATCAGCCCCAGCATTTT. The J gene is TRBJ1-5, the V gene TRBV7-2; weak D call: TRBD1 (6 bases). CDR1 and CDR2 from the germline V gene are SGHTA and FQGNSA. V was cut by 8 bases and J by 1 base, with 15 bases left in between. The CDR3 spans 15 residues.

CDR3 nucleotides: TGCGCCAGCAGCACCGGGGGCTGGGGCTACGAGCAGTACTTC. It specifies CASSTGGWGYEQYF. The chain carries TRBV5-1 and TRBJ2-7; D possibly uses TRBD1 or TRBD2 (6 bases each). V dropped 4 bases and J dropped 3 bases, with 14 bases sitting between them. This CDR3 has 14 amino acids. Germline CDR1 SGHRS, CDR2 YFSETQ.

This clonotype came up many times. This chain links TRBV7-9 with TRBJ1-5; D is unclear. V was shortened by 5 bases and J by 2 bases, with 10 bases between the two germline ends. CDR1 is SEHNR and CDR2 is FQNEAQ in the germline V gene (reference sequence). The CDR3 sequence is 14 residues long. The CDR3 here is CASSRESGNQPQHF. CDR3 nucleotides: TGTGCCAGCAGCCGGGAGTCTGGCAATCAGCCCCAGCATTTT.

This clonotype appeared many times. This chain joins TRBV6-5 and TRBJ2-1, with D perhaps matching TRBD1 (5 bases). V dropped 2 bases and J dropped 7 bases, with 15 bases sitting between them. The germline CDR1 and CDR2 sequences are MNHEY and SVGAGI. The CDR3 contains 15 residues. The CDR3, as DNA: TGTGCCAGCAGTTACAAAGGGGCTACCGTAAATGAGCAGTTCTTC. Protein product: CASSYKGATVNEQFF.

The V and J genes are TRBV9 and TRBJ2-2; D perhaps matches TRBD1 (5 bases). This CDR3 contains 17 residues. CDR1 is SGDLS, CDR2 YYNGEE, per germline. The V and J ends lost 3 bases and 8 bases respectively, with 23 bases between them. CDR3 nucleotide sequence: TGTGCCAGCAGCGCGGGTCCCGCCCGCCCGGCAGGGGGGGAGCTGTTTTTT. Translated, it gives CASSAGPARPAGGELFF.

The chain couples TRBV5-1 to TRBJ1-2; D gene uncertain. In germline, CDR1 is SGHRS, CDR2 YFSETQ. This CDR3 contains 14 residues. V was cut by 0 bases and J by 3 bases, with 9 bases left in between. CDR3 DNA: TGCGCCAGCAGCTTGGCGGGCAGGTACTATGGCTACACCTTC. The encoded protein is CASSLAGRYYGYTF. Drawing the rest from reference TRBV5-1 and TRBJ1-2, the complete variable domain is KAGVTQTPRYLIKTRGQQVTLSCSPISGHRSVSWYQQTPGQGLQFLFEYFSETQRNKGNFPGRFSGRQFSNSRSEMNVSTLELGDSALYLCASSLAGRYYGYTFGSGTRLTVV.

This clonotype has ten or more counts. This chain links TRBV6-1 with TRBJ2-3; 8 bases align to TRBD2. CDR1 and CDR2 (germline): MNHNS, SASEGT. CDR3 length: 15 residues. The junction had 4 bases not matched to a gene; V was cut back by 5 bases and J by 0 bases. The CDR3 region is CASSTSGRSTDTQYF. The DNA of the CDR3 is TGTGCCAGCAGTACTAGCGGCCGAAGCACAGATACGCAGTATTTT.

J is TRBJ1-6 and V is TRBV15; D gene uncertain. CDR1 LNHNV and CDR2 YYDKDF come from the germline V gene (reference sequence). The CDR3 loop spans 13 amino acids. V lost 8 bases and J lost 10, with 15 bases in between. CDR3 sequence (DNA): TGTGCCACCGGGCCGGACCACGGGTCACCCCTCCACTTT. Protein product: CATGPDHGSPLHF.

The table lists this clonotype with a few counts. The chain carries TRBV10-3 and TRBJ2-5; TRBD2 aligns across 7 bases. Per the germline V gene, CDR1 is ENHRY and CDR2 is SYGVKD. This CDR3 is 12 amino acids long. After removal of 4 bases from V and 5 bases from J, the junction contained 1 base not matched to a gene. The CDR3 spells CAISGGGETQYF. CDR3 DNA sequence: TGTGCCATCAGTGGGGGAGGGGAGACCCAGTACTTC.

This clonotype occurred many times. J is TRBJ1-3 and V is TRBV5-1; 7 positions match TRBD1. CDR1 and CDR2 from the germline V gene are SGHRS and YFSETQ. Unmatched junction bases numbered 6, after V lost 5 bases and J lost 4 bases. CDR3 length: 14 amino acids. In DNA form, the CDR3 reads TGCGCCAGCAGTCGCCCGGACAGGGGAAACACCATATATTTT. Its protein is CASSRPDRGNTIYF.

This clonotype is medium-sized (0.01 to 0.1%) by share. The chain carries TRBV2 and TRBJ1-6; TRBD1 is a possible D gene (5 bases). This CDR3 spans 14 amino acids. Germline loops: CDR1 SNHLY, CDR2 FYNNEI. Trimming shortened V by 6 bases and J by 10 bases, and 16 bases separated the two germline ends. This CDR3 reads CASSAGTQVSPLHF. CDR3 bases: TGTGCCAGCAGCGCCGGGACCCAAGTGTCACCCCTCCACTTT.

The CDR3: CSADDSRLAGVVNEQFF. The DNA for the CDR3 is TGCAGTGCCGATGACAGTCGACTAGCGGGAGTTGTCAATGAGCAGTTCTTC. The J gene is TRBJ2-1, the V gene TRBV20-1, with 12 bases matching TRBD2. After removal of 6 bases from V and 6 bases from J, the junction contained 15 bases not matched to a gene. The CDR3 is 17 residues long. Germline V gene data show CDR1 as DFQATT and CDR2 as SNEGSKA (reference sequence).

The V and J genes are TRBV12-3 or TRBV12-4 and TRBJ2-3; either TRBD1 or TRBD2 may supply D (6 bases each). CDR3 length: 11 amino acids. V lost 6 bases and J lost 7, with 8 bases in between. CDR3 sequence reads: CASRGGHTQYF. CDR3 sequence (DNA): TGTGCCAGCAGAGGGGGGCATACGCAGTATTTT.

The gene calls are TRBV20-1 and TRBJ2-1; 9 nucleotides align to TRBD2. CDR3 size: 11 residues. Germline assignment: CDR1 DFQATT and CDR2 SNEGSKA (reference sequence). V trimming: 8 bases; J trimming: 9 bases; junction bases outside the gene matches: 5. The CDR3 region is CSHRTSAEQFF. DNA of the CDR3: TGCAGTCACCGGACTAGCGCTGAGCAGTTCTTC.

The V gene is TRBV11-1, the J gene TRBJ2-3, with D possibly matching TRBD2 (8 bases). This CDR3 has 16 amino acids. Germline V CDR1 and CDR2: SGHAT, FQDESV (reference sequence). V was clipped by 10 bases and J by 2 bases, with 22 bases between them. The CDR3 sequence is CATKGGTGGPTDTQYF. Written as DNA, the CDR3 is TGTGCCACAAAAGGGGGCACGGGGGGGCCCACAGATACGCAGTATTTT.

V usage is TRBV20-1 and J usage is TRBJ2-7; a weak D match, TRBD2 (6 bases). Per germline, CDR1 DFQATT and CDR2 SNEGSKA (reference sequence). The CDR3 length is 18 residues. Trimming left V 1 base short and J 5 bases short, with 27 bases between. CDR3 loop: CSARGLLGHSGGGNEQYF. The CDR3 coding sequence is TGCAGTGCTAGAGGCCTACTGGGTCATAGCGGCGGAGGGAACGAGCAGTACTTC.

This clonotype was counted ten times or more. The rearrangement uses TRBV12-3 or TRBV12-4 and TRBJ1-2; D may be TRBD1 (5 bases). The CDR3 runs to 13 residues. Trimming left V 6 bases short and J 6 bases short, with 14 bases between. CDR3 amino acids: CASSQGPRHGYTF. The CDR3 region has the DNA TGTGCCAGCAGCCAGGGACCCCGCCATGGCTACACCTTC.

This clonotype is medium-sized by share. The V and J genes are TRBV2 and TRBJ1-5, with a weak D call TRBD1 (6 bases). CDR1 is SNHLY, CDR2 FYNNEI, per germline. V was pared by 5 bases and J by 8 bases, with 16 bases between. The CDR3 has 14 residues. The CDR3 nucleotides read TGTGCCAGCAGTAACGACAGGTGGATGAAGCCCCAGCATTTT. Protein sequence: CASSNDRWMKPQHF.

The J gene is TRBJ1-5, the V gene TRBV10-2, with TRBD1 identical over 7 bases. Germline CDR1 and CDR2: WSHSY and SAAADI. The CDR3 totals 13 residues. The J segment lost 9 bases and the V segment lost 4 bases, leaving 6 bases of the junction unmatched. CDR3 sequence (DNA): TGCGCCAGCAGTGGGGAACAGGGGCTGCCCCAGCATTTT. Amino acid sequence: CASSGEQGLPQHF.

This clonotype appeared many times. The gene calls are TRBV7-9 and TRBJ1-1; 8 bases match TRBD1. Unmatched junction bases numbered 11, after V lost 4 bases and J lost 10 bases. The CDR3 sequence is 14 residues long. Germline V gene lookup returns CDR1 SEHNR and CDR2 FQNEAQ (reference sequence). CDR3 sequence reads: CASSSSGQGPGAFF. The CDR3 coding sequence is TGTGCCAGCAGCTCAAGTGGACAGGGCCCCGGAGCTTTCTTT.

The rearrangement links TRBV15 to TRBJ2-7; the D gene is possibly TRBD1 (6 bases). From germline, CDR1 is LNHNV and CDR2 YYDKDF (reference sequence). Between the trimmed V and J ends, which lost 3 bases and 2 bases, there was a span of 11 bases. This CDR3 has 14 amino acids. CDR3 sequence (DNA): TGTGCCACCAGCAGCCGGGACATTACCTACGAGCAGTACTTC. Amino acid sequence: CATSSRDITYEQYF.

This chain connects TRBV10-3 to TRBJ2-7, with 9 bases that match TRBD2. Germline CDR1 is ENHRY and CDR2 is SYGVKD. The V and J ends lost 0 bases and 7 bases, in that order; junction bases with no gene match: 7. This CDR3 region has 15 residues. CDR3 in amino acids: CAISESEGLALEQYF. The CDR3 DNA is TGTGCCATCAGTGAGTCGGAAGGACTAGCGTTGGAGCAGTACTTC.

This clonotype was seen repeatedly, ten times or more. This sequence joins TRBV5-6 and TRBJ1-2; 7 nucleotides line up with TRBD1. The germline CDR1 and CDR2 sequences are SGHDT and YYEEEE. Losses at the gene ends were 7 bases for V and 6 bases for J; bases not matched to a gene: 12. The CDR3 loop spans 14 amino acids. The CDR3 here is CASGSLTGWNGYTF. The CDR3 bases are TGTGCCAGCGGCTCGTTGACAGGGTGGAATGGCTACACCTTC.